The TCR beta chain described here comes from a study of blood T cell repertoires in COVID-19. Looking at the study overall: COVID-19 samples collected from the United States, Italy and Spain covered acute and convalescent phases. In each case, the material was cDNA or gDNA derived from T cells, B-cell-depleted T cells, or PBMCs.

How the authors handled the data: Amplification of reference gene primers was used by the study to estimate nucleated cell counts. Libraries were prepared by immunoSEQ multiplex PCR; TCRdb keeps only in-frame clonotypes and omits some of them. That table gives V, J and clone size, and the DNA gave D and trimming. Seen here are some 260,000 clones, 82% observed once, and the top ten hold approximately 3.1%. CDR3 length: 16 residues. The germline V gene has CDR1 SGHDN and CDR2 FVKESK. With V trimmed by 1 base and J by 4 bases, 7 bases remained unmatched. The specimen was peripheral blood. This TCR was sampled from a young woman with acute or convalescent COVID-19. The rearrangement joins TRBV14 to TRBJ2-1, with 7 bases lining up with TRBD2. The CDR3 DNA reads as TGTGCCAGCAGCCAAGGAAAACAAGCGGGGTACAATGAGCAGTTCTTC. This encodes CASSQGKQAGYNEQFF.